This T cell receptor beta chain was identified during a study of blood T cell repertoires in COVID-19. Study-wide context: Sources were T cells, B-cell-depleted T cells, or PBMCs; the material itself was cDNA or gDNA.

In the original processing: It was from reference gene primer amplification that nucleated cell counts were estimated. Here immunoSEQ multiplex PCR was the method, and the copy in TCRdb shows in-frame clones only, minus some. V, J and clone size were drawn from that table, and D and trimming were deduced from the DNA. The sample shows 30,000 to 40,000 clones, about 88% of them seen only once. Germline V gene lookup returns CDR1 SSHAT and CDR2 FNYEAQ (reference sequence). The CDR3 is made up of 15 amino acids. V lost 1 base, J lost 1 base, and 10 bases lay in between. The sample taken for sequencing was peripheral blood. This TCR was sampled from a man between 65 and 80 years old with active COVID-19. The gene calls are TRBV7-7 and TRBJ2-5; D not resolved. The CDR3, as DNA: TGTGCCAGCAGCTTAGGCGGTAGCCCCCAAGAGACCCAGTACTTC. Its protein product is CASSLGGSPQETQYF.